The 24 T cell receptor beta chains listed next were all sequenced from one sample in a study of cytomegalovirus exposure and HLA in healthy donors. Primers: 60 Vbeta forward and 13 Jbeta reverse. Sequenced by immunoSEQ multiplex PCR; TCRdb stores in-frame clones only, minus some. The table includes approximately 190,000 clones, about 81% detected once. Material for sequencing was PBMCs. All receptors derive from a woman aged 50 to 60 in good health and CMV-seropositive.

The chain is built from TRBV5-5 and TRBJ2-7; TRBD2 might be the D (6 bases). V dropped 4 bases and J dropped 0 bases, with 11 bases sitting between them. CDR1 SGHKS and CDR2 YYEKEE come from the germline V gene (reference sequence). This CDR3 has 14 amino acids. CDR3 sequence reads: CASSAGYPSYEQYF. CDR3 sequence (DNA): TGTGCCAGCAGCGCGGGATACCCCTCCTACGAGCAGTACTTC.

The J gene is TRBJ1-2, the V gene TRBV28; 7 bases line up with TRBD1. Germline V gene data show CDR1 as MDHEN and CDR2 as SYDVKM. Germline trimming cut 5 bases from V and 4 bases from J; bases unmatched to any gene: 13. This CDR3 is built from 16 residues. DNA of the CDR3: TGTGCCAGCAGTCCCCCCCTACGGACAGGAGGCTATGGCTACACCTTC. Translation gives CASSPPLRTGGYGYTF.

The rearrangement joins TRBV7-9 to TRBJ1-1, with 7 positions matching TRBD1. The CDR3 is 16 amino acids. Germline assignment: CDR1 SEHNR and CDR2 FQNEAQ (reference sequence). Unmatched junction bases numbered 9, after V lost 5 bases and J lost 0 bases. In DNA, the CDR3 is TGTGCCAGCAGCCCTCGACAGGGAACGGTGAACACTGAAGCTTTCTTT. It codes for CASSPRQGTVNTEAFF.

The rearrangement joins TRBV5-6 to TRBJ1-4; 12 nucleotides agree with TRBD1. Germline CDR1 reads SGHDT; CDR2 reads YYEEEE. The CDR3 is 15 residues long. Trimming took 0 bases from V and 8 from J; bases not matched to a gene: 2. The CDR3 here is CASSLVGTGGEKLFF. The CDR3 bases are TGTGCCAGCAGCTTGGTGGGGACAGGGGGCGAAAAACTGTTTTTT.

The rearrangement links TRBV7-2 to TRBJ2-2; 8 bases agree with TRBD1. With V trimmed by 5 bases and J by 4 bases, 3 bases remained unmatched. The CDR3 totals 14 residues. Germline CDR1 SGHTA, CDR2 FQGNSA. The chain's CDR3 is CASSQQGGTGELFF. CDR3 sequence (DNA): TGTGCCAGCAGCCAACAGGGGGGCACCGGGGAGCTGTTTTTT.

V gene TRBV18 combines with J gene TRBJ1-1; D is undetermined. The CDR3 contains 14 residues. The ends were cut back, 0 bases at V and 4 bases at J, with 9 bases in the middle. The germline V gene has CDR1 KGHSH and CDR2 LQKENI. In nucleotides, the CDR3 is TGTGCCAGCTCACCACCTGCGGGAAGCACTGAAGCTTTCTTT. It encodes CASSPPAGSTEAFF.

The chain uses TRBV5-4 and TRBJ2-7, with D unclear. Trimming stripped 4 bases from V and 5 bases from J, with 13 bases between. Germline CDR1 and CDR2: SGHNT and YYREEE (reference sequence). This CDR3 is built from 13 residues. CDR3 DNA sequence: TGTGCCAGCAGCCAGACTCCATTAAACGAGCAGTACTTC. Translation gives CASSQTPLNEQYF.

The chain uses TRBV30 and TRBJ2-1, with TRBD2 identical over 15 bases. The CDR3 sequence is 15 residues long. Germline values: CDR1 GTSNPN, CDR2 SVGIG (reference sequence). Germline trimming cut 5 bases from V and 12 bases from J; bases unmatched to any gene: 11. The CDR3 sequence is CAWGPWTSGRAVQFF. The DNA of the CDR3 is TGTGCCTGGGGGCCGTGGACTAGCGGGAGGGCCGTGCAGTTCTTC.

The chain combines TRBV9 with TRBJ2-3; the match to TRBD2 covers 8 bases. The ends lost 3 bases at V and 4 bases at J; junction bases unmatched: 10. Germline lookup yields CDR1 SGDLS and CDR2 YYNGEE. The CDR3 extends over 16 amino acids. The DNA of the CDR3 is TGTGCCAGCAGCGGGGGTCTAGCGGGCGGTCCAGATACGCAGTATTTT. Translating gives CASSGGLAGGPDTQYF.

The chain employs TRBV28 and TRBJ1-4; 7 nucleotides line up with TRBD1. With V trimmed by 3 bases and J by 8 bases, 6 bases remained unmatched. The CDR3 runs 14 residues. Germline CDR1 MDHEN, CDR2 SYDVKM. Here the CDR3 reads CASSFFGQVEKLFF. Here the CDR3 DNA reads TGTGCCAGCAGTTTTTTTGGACAGGTAGAAAAACTGTTTTTT. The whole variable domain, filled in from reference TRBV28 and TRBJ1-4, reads DVKVTQSSRYLVKRTGEKVFLECVQDMDHENMFWYRQDPGLGLRLIYFSYDVKMKEKGDIPEGYSVSREKKERFSLILESASTNQTSMYLCASSFFGQVEKLFFGSGTQLSVL.

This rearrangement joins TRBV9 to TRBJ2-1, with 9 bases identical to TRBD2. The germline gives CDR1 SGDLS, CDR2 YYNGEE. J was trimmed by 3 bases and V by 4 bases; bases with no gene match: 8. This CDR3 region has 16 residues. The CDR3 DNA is TGTGCCAGCAGCCTCCCGGGTAGCGGGGGCTACAATGAGCAGTTCTTC. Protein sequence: CASSLPGSGGYNEQFF.

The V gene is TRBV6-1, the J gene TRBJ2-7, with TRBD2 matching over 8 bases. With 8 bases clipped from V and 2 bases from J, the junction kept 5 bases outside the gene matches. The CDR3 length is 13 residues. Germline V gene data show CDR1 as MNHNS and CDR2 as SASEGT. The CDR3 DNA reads TGTGCCAGCGATGGGCGGGGGGCCTACGAGCAGTACTTC. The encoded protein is CASDGRGAYEQYF.

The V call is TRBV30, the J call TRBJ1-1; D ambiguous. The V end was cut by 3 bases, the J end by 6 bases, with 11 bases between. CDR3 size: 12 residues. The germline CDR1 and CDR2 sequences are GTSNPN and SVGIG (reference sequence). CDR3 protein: CAWSLWAAEAFF. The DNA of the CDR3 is TGTGCCTGGAGCCTCTGGGCCGCTGAAGCTTTCTTT.

This CDR3 is CASSLSGNAGELFF. The DNA for the CDR3 is TGTGCCAGCAGCTTGAGCGGGAATGCCGGGGAGCTGTTTTTT. V usage is TRBV7-9 and J usage is TRBJ2-2; 7 bases are a match to TRBD2. This CDR3 has 14 residues. The J segment lost 6 bases and the V segment lost 3 bases, leaving 4 bases of the junction unmatched. Germline CDR1 reads SEHNR; CDR2 reads FQNEAQ (reference sequence).

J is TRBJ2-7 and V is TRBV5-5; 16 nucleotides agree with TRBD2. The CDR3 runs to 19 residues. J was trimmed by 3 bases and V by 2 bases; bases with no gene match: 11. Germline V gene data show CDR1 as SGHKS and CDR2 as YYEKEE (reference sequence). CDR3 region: CASSLAEGLAGGPLYEQYF. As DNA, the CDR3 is TGTGCCAGCAGCTTAGCGGAGGGACTAGCGGGAGGGCCACTCTACGAGCAGTACTTC.

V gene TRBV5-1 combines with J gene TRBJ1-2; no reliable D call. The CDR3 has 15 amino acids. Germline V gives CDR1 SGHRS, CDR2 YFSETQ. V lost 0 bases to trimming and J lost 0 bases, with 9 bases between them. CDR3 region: CASSLEAGSNYGYTF. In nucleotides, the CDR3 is TGCGCCAGCAGCTTGGAGGCAGGATCTAACTATGGCTACACCTTC.

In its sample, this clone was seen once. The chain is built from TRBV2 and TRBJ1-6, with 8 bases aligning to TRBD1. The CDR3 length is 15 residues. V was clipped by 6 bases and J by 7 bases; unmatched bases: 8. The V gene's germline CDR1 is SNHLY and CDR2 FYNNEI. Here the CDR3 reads CASRLRDRSNSPLHF. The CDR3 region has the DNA TGTGCCAGCAGGTTACGGGACAGGTCGAATTCACCCCTCCACTTT.

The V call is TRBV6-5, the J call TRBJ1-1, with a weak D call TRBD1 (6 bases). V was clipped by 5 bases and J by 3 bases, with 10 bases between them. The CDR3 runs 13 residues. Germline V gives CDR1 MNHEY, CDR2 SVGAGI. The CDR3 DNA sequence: TGTGCCAGCAGTCGAGGGGGACACACTGAAGCTTTCTTT. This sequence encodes CASSRGGHTEAFF.

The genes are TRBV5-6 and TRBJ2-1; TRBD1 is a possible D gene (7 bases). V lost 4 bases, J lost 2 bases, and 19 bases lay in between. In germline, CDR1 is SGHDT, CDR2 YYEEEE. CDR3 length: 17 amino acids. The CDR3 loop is CASSLPVPGGTYNEQFF. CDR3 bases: TGTGCCAGCAGCCTGCCGGTGCCAGGGGGGACCTACAATGAGCAGTTCTTC.

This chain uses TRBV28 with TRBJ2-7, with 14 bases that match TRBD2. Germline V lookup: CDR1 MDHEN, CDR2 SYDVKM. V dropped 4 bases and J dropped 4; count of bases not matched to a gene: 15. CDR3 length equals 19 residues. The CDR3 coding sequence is TGTGCCAGCAGTTCCCAAGGGGGACTAGCGGGGGCGTCCCCTTACGAGCAGTACTTC. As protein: CASSSQGGLAGASPYEQYF.

CDR3 region: CASSLDSKGGYTF. DNA of the CDR3: TGCGCCAGCAGCCTGGACAGCAAAGGTGGCTACACCTTC. The gene calls are TRBV4-1 and TRBJ1-2, with D perhaps TRBD1 (6 bases). The CDR3 consists of 13 residues. The germline V and J ends were trimmed by 4 bases and 7 bases, with 13 bases remaining between them. Germline CDR1 and CDR2: MGHRA and YSYEKL.

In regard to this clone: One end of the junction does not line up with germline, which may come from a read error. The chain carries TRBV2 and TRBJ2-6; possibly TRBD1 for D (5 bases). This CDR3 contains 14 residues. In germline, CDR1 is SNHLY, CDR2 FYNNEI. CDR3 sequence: CASSVKSGANGLTF. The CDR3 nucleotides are TGTGCCAGCAGTGTGAAGTCTGGGGCCAACGGCCTGACTTTC.

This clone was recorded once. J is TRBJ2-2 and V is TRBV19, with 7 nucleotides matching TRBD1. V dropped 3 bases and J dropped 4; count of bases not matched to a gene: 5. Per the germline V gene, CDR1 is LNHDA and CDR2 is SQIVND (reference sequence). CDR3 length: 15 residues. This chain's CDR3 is CASSIKGAPTGELFF. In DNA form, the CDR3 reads TGTGCCAGTAGTATTAAGGGGGCGCCCACCGGGGAGCTGTTTTTT.

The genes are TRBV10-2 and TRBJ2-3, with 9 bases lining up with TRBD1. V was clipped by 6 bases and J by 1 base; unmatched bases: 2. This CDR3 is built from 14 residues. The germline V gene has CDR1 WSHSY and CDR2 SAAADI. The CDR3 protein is CASSTGGGTDTQYF. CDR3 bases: TGCGCCAGCAGCACAGGGGGCGGCACAGATACGCAGTATTTT.